This T cell receptor (beta chain) was identified during a study of blood T cell repertoires in COVID-19. The germline V gene has CDR1 SGHTA and CDR2 FQGNSA. The CDR3 contains 15 residues. With V trimmed by 4 bases and J by 7 bases, 10 bases remained unmatched. TCRdb's copy holds only in-frame clones and misses some; the assay was immunoSEQ multiplex PCR. This sample carries around 270,000 clones, 84% of them seen once, and the ten largest clones take about 1.5%. The receptor comes from a woman aged 40 to 50 who had recovered from COVID-19. The sample was peripheral blood. This chain joins TRBV7-2 and TRBJ1-2; 9 bases are a match to TRBD1. CDR3 bases: TGTGCCAGCAGCTACGCGGCCGACAGGGGGGGTGGCTACACCTTC. Encoded protein: CASSYAADRGGGYTF. Complete variable domain (other parts from reference TRBV7-2 and TRBJ1-2): GAGVSQSPSNKVTEKGKDVELRCDPISGHTALYWYRQSLGQGLEFLIYFQGNSAPDKSGLPSDRFSAERTGGSVSTLTIQRTQQEDSAVYLCASSYAADRGGGYTFGSGTRLTVV.